A single count supports the clone carrying this T cell receptor beta chain. The germline V gene has CDR1 SNHLY and CDR2 FYNNEI. This CDR3 comprises 15 residues. The ends were cut back, 5 bases at V and 7 bases at J, with 15 bases in the middle. The sample comes from a study of blood T cell repertoires in COVID-19. Study-level background: Donors in the United States, Italy and Spain gave samples during acute or convalescent COVID-19.

The age range of participants was about 18 to 95 years, with residence in about two dozen US areas. Categorization into cohorts depended on clinical history that participants reported. Original methodology: Estimation of nucleated cell counts relied on the amplification of reference gene primers. The repertoire was sequenced with immunoSEQ multiplex PCR; TCRdb's copy has only in-frame clones and lacks some. From that table come the V and J calls and clone size; the DNA was used to work out D and trimming. The sample includes under 350,000 clones, about nine tenths of them seen just once. V usage is TRBV2 and J usage is TRBJ1-6; D is uncertain. This TCR derives from a woman in her forties who had recovered from COVID-19. Input material: PBMCs or T cells enriched from blood (not recorded which). The CDR3 reads CASSPGSGGNSPLHF. The CDR3 DNA reads TGTGCCAGCAGTCCGGGATCCGGAGGGAATTCACCCCTCCACTTT.